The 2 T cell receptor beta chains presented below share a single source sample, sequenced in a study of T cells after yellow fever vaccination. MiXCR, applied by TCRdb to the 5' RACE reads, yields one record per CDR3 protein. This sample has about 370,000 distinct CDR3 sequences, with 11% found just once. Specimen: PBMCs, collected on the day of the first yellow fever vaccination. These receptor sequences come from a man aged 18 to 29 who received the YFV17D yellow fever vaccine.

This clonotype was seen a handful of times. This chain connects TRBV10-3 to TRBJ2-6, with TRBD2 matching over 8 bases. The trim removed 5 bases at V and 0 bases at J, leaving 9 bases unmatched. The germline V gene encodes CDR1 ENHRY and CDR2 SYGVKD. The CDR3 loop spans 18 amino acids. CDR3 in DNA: TGTGCCATCAGTCCCGGCTTAGCGGGGACCTCTGGGGCCAACGTCCTGACTTTC. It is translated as CAISPGLAGTSGANVLTF.

The CDR3 nucleotides read TGTGCCAGCAGCTTAGCAGGTCTAGCGGGGTCAGGGGATACGCAGTATTTT. This gives the protein CASSLAGLAGSGDTQYF. The chain combines TRBV7-8 with TRBJ2-3; 9 bases line up with TRBD2. The CDR3 extends over 17 amino acids. Trimming cost V 0 bases and J 6 bases; bases outside gene matches: 10. CDR1 and CDR2 from the germline V gene are SGHVS and FQNEAQ.